This note documents a single T cell receptor (beta chain) sequence. The data were obtained in a study of blood T cell repertoires in COVID-19. Repertoires were generated with immunoSEQ multiplex PCR, while TCRdb's copy carries only in-frame clones and drops some. The repertoire consists of about 160,000 clones, with around 87% occurring once and the leading ten covering roughly 4.5%. This CDR3 has 14 residues. The V end lost 4 bases, the J end lost 3 bases, and 13 bases lay between the germline ends. CDR1 is SGHKS and CDR2 is YYEKEE in the germline V gene (reference sequence). The gene calls are TRBV5-5 and TRBJ1-2; perhaps TRBD1 as D (5 bases). The sequenced sample consisted of peripheral blood. This receptor was obtained from an older woman with active or convalescent COVID-19. The CDR3, as DNA: TGTGCCAGCAGCGGGGGGACGGGAGACTATGGCTACACCTTC. The encoded protein is CASSGGTGDYGYTF.